The subject of this entry is one TCR beta chain. Antigen: not known. This sample is drawn from a study of T cell responses to AZD1222 COVID-19 vaccine. Study results and caveats: Elevations in Spike-specific TCR breadth and depth followed administration of two AZD1222 doses. It was only after the peak T cell response that any repertoires were sampled.

Repertoires were generated with immunoSEQ multiplex PCR, while TCRdb's copy carries only in-frame clones and drops some. Found here are 75,000 to 85,000 clones, more than 75% of them singletons; the top ten hold 4.2%. Germline assignment: CDR1 ENHRY and CDR2 SYGVKD. Trimming took off 6 bases at V and 1 base at J, with 9 bases between the two ends. The CDR3 is made up of 13 amino acids. This sequence originates from an adult in good health. The chain combines TRBV10-3 with TRBJ1-1; the D is unclear. The sequences come from peripheral blood, collected on day 0 of AZD1222 vaccination. The CDR3 here is CAISNTENTEAFF. In DNA form, the CDR3 reads TGTGCCATCAGCAATACAGAGAACACTGAAGCTTTCTTT.